This entry lists 16 T cell receptor beta chains sequenced from one sample in a study of identical twins. TCRdb recomputed calls from the 5' RACE reads with MiXCR, one row per CDR3 protein. In the table there are some 500,000 distinct CDR3 sequences, 9.5% to 10% of which are singletons. The data were also submitted as part of a second study, on yellow fever vaccine responses in identical twins.

Sequenced material: PBMCs. Receptor source: a woman between 18 and 29 years old in good health.

The CDR3, as DNA: TGTGCCAGCACGGACAGGGGAACGGGAAAACTGTTTTTT. This gives the protein CASTDRGTGKLFF. The V call is TRBV14, the J call TRBJ1-4; 9 bases map to TRBD1. Germline loops: CDR1 SGHDN, CDR2 FVKESK. Trimming took 7 bases from V and 10 from J; bases not matched to a gene: 7. The CDR3 sequence is 13 residues long.

The chain is built from TRBV4-2 and TRBJ1-1; 7 positions match TRBD1. This CDR3 contains 15 residues. V lost 3 bases, J lost 0 bases, and 4 bases stayed unmatched. Germline V CDR1 and CDR2: LGHNA, YNFKEQ. The CDR3 nucleotides read TGTGCCAGCAGCCAGCTCGGACAGGTGAACACTGAAGCTTTCTTT. As protein: CASSQLGQVNTEAFF.

In this sample, this clonotype turned up many times. The chain joins TRBV27 to TRBJ2-1; 8 nucleotides line up with TRBD1. Germline loops: CDR1 MNHEY, CDR2 SMNVEV (reference sequence). The CDR3 sequence is 14 residues long. The junction had 10 bases not matched to a gene; V was cut back by 6 bases and J by 9 bases. The CDR3 DNA reads TGTGCCAGCAGCCGGGACAGGTGGGGTGGTGAGCAGTTCTTC. Protein sequence: CASSRDRWGGEQFF.

The sample holds a few counts of this clonotype. The chain links TRBV7-8 to TRBJ2-4; D possibly corresponds to TRBD1 (5 bases). The CDR3 totals 19 residues. With 3 bases removed from V and 1 base from J, the gap between germline ends came to 22 bases. CDR1 SGHVS and CDR2 FQNEAQ come from the germline V gene. CDR3 nucleotides: TGTGCCAGCAGCTTCGAGGTGGCAGGGCGGTTGAAGGCCAAAAACATTCAGTACTTC. It translates to CASSFEVAGRLKAKNIQYF.

In its sample, this clonotype was seen many times. The V and J genes are TRBV10-3 and TRBJ2-7; D unresolved. V lost 3 bases and J 2 bases, leaving 11 bases between the germline ends. In germline, CDR1 is ENHRY, CDR2 SYGVKD. This CDR3 comprises 14 residues. CDR3 loop: CAISERPAPYEQYF. CDR3 DNA: TGTGCCATCAGTGAACGGCCTGCTCCCTACGAGCAGTACTTC.

There are many counts of this clonotype. V usage is TRBV12-3 or TRBV12-4 and J usage is TRBJ2-3; 8 bases align to TRBD1. CDR3 size: 15 residues. V trimming: 5 bases; J trimming: 1 base; junction bases outside the gene matches: 5. The CDR3, as DNA: TGTGCCAGCAGTCTGTCGACAGGGGGCACAGATACGCAGTATTTT. Translated: CASSLSTGGTDTQYF.

CDR3 residues: CASSHPGLPYEQYF. CDR3 DNA sequence: TGTGCCAGCAGCCATCCGGGACTCCCCTACGAGCAGTACTTC. The chain is built from TRBV3-1 and TRBJ2-7, with D possibly being TRBD2 (6 bases). Deletions cut 3 bases from V and 2 bases from J, with 11 bases between. This CDR3 spans 14 amino acids. The germline gives CDR1 LGHDT, CDR2 YNNKEL (reference sequence).

The J gene is TRBJ2-7, the V gene TRBV2; 9 bases are shared with TRBD1. The trim removed 3 bases at V and 3 bases at J, leaving 3 bases unmatched. CDR3 length: 14 residues. Germline-derived CDR1 and CDR2 are SNHLY and FYNNEI. CDR3 nucleotides: TGTGCCAGCAGTGAGCGGGACAGGGTCTACGAGCAGTACTTC. Amino acid sequence: CASSERDRVYEQYF.

The V and J genes are TRBV3-1 and TRBJ2-3; D remains ambiguous. Germline loops: CDR1 LGHDT, CDR2 YNNKEL (reference sequence). Trimming removed 1 base at V and 6 bases at J, with 8 bases between. The CDR3 length is 13 residues. The CDR3 loop reads CASSQGPRDTQYF. In DNA, the CDR3 is TGTGCCAGCAGCCAAGGTCCCCGGGATACGCAGTATTTT.

The sample holds a few counts of this clonotype. V usage is TRBV24-1 and J usage is TRBJ2-1, with TRBD1 matching over 10 bases. V trimming: 9 bases; J trimming: 6 bases; junction bases outside the gene matches: 7. Germline lookup yields CDR1 KGHDR and CDR2 SFDVKD. The CDR3 sequence is 14 residues long. CDR3 DNA: TGTGCCACCGGACCTGGGACAGGGGTCAATGAGCAGTTCTTC. It encodes CATGPGTGVNEQFF.

The V call is TRBV4-2, the J call TRBJ2-7; 7 positions match TRBD2. Germline loops: CDR1 LGHNA, CDR2 YNFKEQ. The J segment lost 4 bases and the V segment lost 4 bases, leaving 7 bases of the junction unmatched. There are 14 residues in the CDR3. The CDR3 DNA follows: TGTGCCAGCAGCCCCTCTAGCGGCAATTACGAGCAGTACTTC. Translation gives CASSPSSGNYEQYF.

Many counts were recorded for this clonotype. The chain recombines TRBV3-1 with TRBJ2-1, with D unresolved. Trimming stripped 4 bases from V and 10 bases from J, with 11 bases between. CDR3 size: 12 residues. Germline CDR1 and CDR2: LGHDT and YNNKEL (reference sequence). The CDR3 bases are TGTGCCAGCAGCCTTCAAGCCGCAGAGCAGTTCTTC. Residues: CASSLQAAEQFF.

This clonotype occurred a few times. The V call is TRBV20-1, the J call TRBJ2-5; TRBD2 matches at 14 bases. Germline CDR1 is DFQATT and CDR2 is SNEGSKA (reference sequence). The trim removed 4 bases at V and 3 bases at J, leaving 10 bases unmatched. The CDR3 spans 17 residues. The CDR3 nucleotides are TGCAGTGCTATTCCGGGACTAGCGGGGGCCCGTAAAGAGACCCAGTACTTC. Amino acid sequence: CSAIPGLAGARKETQYF.

A few counts support this clonotype. This chain uses TRBV10-3 with TRBJ2-2; D is uncertain. V was pared by 6 bases and J by 0 bases, with 5 bases between. The CDR3 extends over 13 amino acids. Germline V CDR1 and CDR2: ENHRY, SYGVKD. CDR3 nucleotide sequence: TGTGCCATCAGCACCGCGAACACCGGGGAGCTGTTTTTT. It yields the protein CAISTANTGELFF.

This clonotype was seen at least ten times. The V and J genes are TRBV6-2 or TRBV6-3 and TRBJ2-5, with D hard to call. Trimming stripped 5 bases from V and 4 bases from J, with 8 bases between. Germline CDR1 MNHEY, CDR2 SVGEGT. There are 12 residues in the CDR3. The chain's CDR3 is CASSPPRETQYF. The CDR3 DNA sequence: TGTGCCAGCAGTCCACCTAGAGAGACCCAGTACTTC.

In its sample, this clonotype was seen many times. The chain employs TRBV20-1 and TRBJ2-7; 13 bases map to TRBD2. CDR1 is DFQATT and CDR2 is SNEGSKA in the germline V gene (reference sequence). The CDR3 has 15 residues. V shed 8 bases, J shed 3 bases, and the junction held 10 bases outside the gene matches. The CDR3 bases are TGCAGTACCCTTCGACTAGCGGGAGGAGACTACGAGCAGTACTTC. Encoded protein: CSTLRLAGGDYEQYF.